The rows below give T cell receptor beta chains drawn from one sample of a study of blood T cell repertoires in COVID-19. Produced via immunoSEQ multiplex PCR; TCRdb's table is partial and in-frame only. The table records fewer than 400,000 clones, more than 90% of them present only once. Source material: PBMCs or T cells enriched from blood (not recorded which). Receptor source: a woman aged 25 to 45 who had recovered from COVID-19. Both conserved end residues are part of each CDR3.

CDR3 protein	V gene	J gene
CASSFLLRGSNNEQFF	TRBV28	TRBJ2-1
CASSPTGLYNSPLHF	TRBV9	TRBJ1-6
CATSDPSDIYNEQFF	TRBV24-1	TRBJ2-1
CASTSSSGNTIYF	TRBV6-5	TRBJ1-3
CASSLSMGAREQYF	TRBV5-6	TRBJ2-7
CASSPTGLAEYNEQFF	TRBV5-6	TRBJ2-1
CASQGEGYEQYF	TRBV2	TRBJ2-7
CASSSGTGTKNIQYF	TRBV5-1	TRBJ2-4
CASSLYRGAGYTF	TRBV7-2	TRBJ1-2
CASSIRGQGAFEQFF	TRBV5-5	TRBJ2-1
CASSLSTVLGASGYTF	TRBV7-2	TRBJ1-2
CASSGGTGYGGYTF	TRBV5-1	TRBJ1-2
CASSQDLGGRAFF	TRBV4-3	TRBJ1-1
CASHLGGTGEKLFF	TRBV18	TRBJ1-4
CASSRRGASEQYF	TRBV6-5	TRBJ2-7
CASSPDFPTYNEQFF	TRBV6-5	TRBJ2-1
CASSLGAKRASNQPQHF	TRBV7-2	TRBJ1-5